Listed here are 14 T cell receptor beta chains from one sample, sequenced in a study of cytomegalovirus exposure and HLA in healthy donors. The study ran its PCR with 60 Vbeta and 13 Jbeta primers. Sequenced by immunoSEQ multiplex PCR; TCRdb stores in-frame clones only, minus some. The table includes approximately 170,000 clones, less than 90% detected once. The sample was PBMCs. The origin of the receptors is a man between 45 and 60 years old in good health and CMV-seropositive.

The CDR3 loop is CASSRQGSREKLFF. The CDR3 DNA sequence: TGTGCCAGCAGCCGTCAGGGGAGCCGGGAAAAACTGTTTTTT. The chain couples TRBV6-1 to TRBJ1-4; the D gene is possibly TRBD1 (6 bases). This CDR3 contains 14 residues. V was pared by 6 bases and J by 8 bases, with 16 bases between. Germline V gene lookup returns CDR1 MNHNS and CDR2 SASEGT.

The gene calls are TRBV18 and TRBJ2-1, with a tentative D call TRBD2 (5 bases). CDR3 length: 17 amino acids. Germline V CDR1 and CDR2: KGHSH, LQKENI. The ends were cut back, 3 bases at V and 1 base at J, with 16 bases in the middle. DNA of the CDR3: TGTGCCAGCTCACCCGAGGGCGGCTACCCATCCTACAATGAGCAGTTCTTC. This translates into CASSPEGGYPSYNEQFF. The entire variable domain, with the rest obtained from reference TRBV18 and TRBJ2-1, is as follows: NAGVMQNPRHLVRRRGQEARLRCSPMKGHSHVYWYRQLPEEGLKFMVYLQKENIIDESGMPKERFSAEFPKEGPSILRIQQVVRGDSAAYFCASSPEGGYPSYNEQFFGPGTRLTVL.

The V call is TRBV10-3, the J call TRBJ1-2, with D possibly matching TRBD1 (5 bases). V lost 6 bases to trimming and J lost 7 bases, with 21 bases between them. Germline values: CDR1 ENHRY, CDR2 SYGVKD. There are 15 residues in the CDR3. The CDR3 DNA reads as TGTGCCATCAGGGGGACGAGGGTGGGAGGTAGTGGCTACACCTTC. It encodes CAIRGTRVGGSGYTF.

V and J are TRBV19 and TRBJ2-3, with D unclear. With 6 bases removed from V and 6 bases from J, the gap between germline ends came to 7 bases. Germline V gene lookup returns CDR1 LNHDA and CDR2 SQIVND (reference sequence). CDR3 length: 11 amino acids. DNA for the CDR3: TGTGCCAGTAGGGTTGGCGATACGCAGTATTTT. This gives the protein CASRVGDTQYF.

The CDR3: CASSRGTAYEQYF. The CDR3 coding sequence is TGTGCCAGCAGCCGCGGGACAGCCTACGAGCAGTACTTC. V is TRBV5-5 and J is TRBJ2-7, with a weak D call TRBD1 (7 bases). CDR1 and CDR2 from the germline V gene are SGHKS and YYEKEE (reference sequence). The CDR3 extends over 13 amino acids. V was cut by 4 bases and J by 2 bases, with 10 bases left in between.

This clone was seen more than once but under ten times. This chain uses TRBV10-1 with TRBJ2-1, with 7 nucleotides matching TRBD2. The V gene's germline CDR1 is WNHNN and CDR2 SYGVQD (reference sequence). CDR3 length: 14 residues. V was clipped by 6 bases and J by 9 bases; unmatched bases: 11. CDR3 sequence (DNA): TGCGCCAGCAGCTCCGCGGGAGTCTTGGGTGAGCAGTTCTTC. Translating it yields CASSSAGVLGEQFF.

This chain connects TRBV5-4 to TRBJ1-5, with 7 bases matching TRBD1. V shed 4 bases and J 1 base; nucleotides not matched to a gene: 5. The CDR3 loop spans 15 amino acids. Germline V gene sequence: CDR1 SGHNT, CDR2 YYREEE (reference sequence). The CDR3 is CASSRGPESNQPQHF. The CDR3 DNA reads TGTGCCAGCAGCAGGGGGCCGGAGAGCAATCAGCCCCAGCATTTT.

This chain connects TRBV28 to TRBJ2-3, with TRBD1 identical over 7 bases. CDR1 and CDR2 (germline): MDHEN, SYDVKM. The length of the CDR3 is 16 residues. The V gene end was trimmed by 5 bases and the J gene end by 2 bases; junction bases not matched to a gene: 10. The CDR3 spells CASSAPGDRNTDTQYF. The CDR3 region has the DNA TGTGCCAGCAGTGCCCCCGGGGACAGAAACACAGATACGCAGTATTTT.

The V call is TRBV7-9, the J call TRBJ2-7; weak D call: TRBD2 (6 bases). The germline CDR1 and CDR2 sequences are SEHNR and FQNEAQ (reference sequence). There are 11 residues in the CDR3. The V gene lost 3 bases and the J gene lost 8 bases, with 8 bases spanning the gap. The CDR3 reads CASSFAGQQYF. CDR3 sequence (DNA): TGTGCCAGCAGCTTTGCGGGGCAGCAGTACTTC. Full variable domain (outside the CDR3, taken from reference TRBV7-9 and TRBJ2-7): DTGVSQNPRHKITKRGQNVTFRCDPISEHNRLYWYRQTLGQGPEFLTYFQNEAQLEKSRLLSDRFSAERPKGSFSTLEIQRTEQGDSAMYLCASSFAGQQYFGPGTRLTVT.

CDR3 residues: CASRGQDTGELFF. The DNA for the CDR3 is TGCGCCAGCAGGGGACAGGACACCGGGGAGCTGTTTTTT. V usage is TRBV5-1 and J usage is TRBJ2-2; TRBD1 aligns across 8 bases. CDR1 SGHRS and CDR2 YFSETQ come from the germline V gene. The CDR3 extends over 13 amino acids. The junction had 0 bases not matched to a gene; V was cut back by 5 bases and J by 3 bases.

The chain is built from TRBV5-1 and TRBJ2-7; 10 bases align to TRBD1. Germline loops: CDR1 SGHRS, CDR2 YFSETQ. This CDR3 contains 15 residues. V gave up 5 bases and J gave up 0 bases; unmatched junction bases: 5. CDR3 coding DNA: TGCGCCAGCAGTTTTGGACAGGGGGGCTCCTACGAGCAGTACTTC. The encoded protein is CASSFGQGGSYEQYF. Combining the CDR3 with reference TRBV5-1 and TRBJ2-7 gives the whole variable domain KAGVTQTPRYLIKTRGQQVTLSCSPISGHRSVSWYQQTPGQGLQFLFEYFSETQRNKGNFPGRFSGRQFSNSRSEMNVSTLELGDSALYLCASSFGQGGSYEQYFGPGTRLTVT.

The CDR3 reads CASRSRPQGPNTEAFF. The CDR3 nucleotides read TGTGCCAGTAGGTCCAGACCCCAGGGGCCGAACACTGAAGCTTTCTTT. The chain is built from TRBV19 and TRBJ1-1; D perhaps matches TRBD1 (6 bases). The germline CDR1 and CDR2 sequences are LNHDA and SQIVND (reference sequence). This CDR3 comprises 16 residues. V dropped 6 bases and J dropped 1 base, with 18 bases sitting between them.

The chain employs TRBV5-1 and TRBJ2-1; a weak D match, TRBD2 (5 bases). The CDR3 consists of 15 residues. Germline V lookup: CDR1 SGHRS, CDR2 YFSETQ. With 4 bases removed from V and 4 bases from J, the gap between germline ends came to 15 bases. The CDR3 sequence: CASSPSGERYNEQFF. The CDR3, as DNA: TGCGCCAGCAGCCCAAGCGGAGAGCGTTACAATGAGCAGTTCTTC.

This clone was detected only once. The gene calls are TRBV27 and TRBJ2-1; 10 nucleotides line up with TRBD2. The germline CDR1 and CDR2 sequences are MNHEY and SMNVEV (reference sequence). The trim removed 3 bases at V and 5 bases at J, leaving 7 bases unmatched. The CDR3 is 16 amino acids. CDR3 loop: CASSFIAGGLNNEQFF. As DNA, the CDR3 is TGTGCCAGCAGTTTTATAGCGGGAGGCCTGAACAATGAGCAGTTCTTC.